This entry describes one T cell receptor (beta chain). The antigen remains undetermined. An approximately 120-subject validation cohort, separate from the approximately 670-subject first cohort, supplied the donors. Some clones are missing from TCRdb's copy, which holds only in-frame ones; the method was immunoSEQ multiplex PCR. The sample carries 82,000 or so clones, 85% to 95% recorded once. The data are from a study of cytomegalovirus exposure and HLA in healthy donors. Study context: It was reported in a later analysis that the same platform had been used for the 90 to 150 validation repertoires as for the 550 to 700 first-cohort repertoires. Study-level points and caveats: According to a subsequent analysis, TCR clusters from the first cohort were inclined to appear together in the 100 to 150 validation repertoires.

The material sequenced was PBMCs. The receptor's source is a woman between 18 and 29 years old in good health and CMV-seronegative.

The CDR3 nucleotides read TGTGCCAGCAAGACTAGCGGGAGTACGGACGAGCAGTACTTC. As protein: CASKTSGSTDEQYF. The rearrangement joins TRBV6-1 to TRBJ2-7; 12 nucleotides line up with TRBD2. The CDR3 totals 14 residues. V trimming: 7 bases; J trimming: 5 bases; junction bases outside the gene matches: 6. Germline assignment: CDR1 MNHNS and CDR2 SASEGT.